Listed below are T cell receptor beta chains from one sample, sequenced in a study of blood T cell repertoires in COVID-19. The table came from immunoSEQ multiplex PCR; TCRdb's copy has only in-frame clones and leaves some out. Of around 100,000 clones listed, about 84% are singletons. The sequencing input was peripheral blood. The source of these receptors is a human donor in a cohort sampled during active COVID-19. CDR3s leave out the opening cysteine and the closing phenylalanine or tryptophan.

>TRBV5-1|TRBJ1-2
ASSLDGQRNYGYT
>TRBV9|TRBJ2-1
ASSPRLAGISYNEQF
>TRBV29-1|TRBJ1-2
SAEPGDYGYT
>TRBV7-7|TRBJ2-1
ASSLSGNPSYNEQF
>TRBV6-5|TRBJ2-7
ASVRLGGASYEQY
>TRBV5-5|TRBJ1-2
ASSSGQGAYGYT
>TRBV6-5|TRBJ2-1
ASTPSGSFDEQF
>TRBV12-3/TRBV12-4|TRBJ1-2
ASGHPGGYT
>TRBV6-5|TRBJ2-7
ASSNTYEQY
>TRBV7-7|TRBJ2-5
ASSFTGAKEETQY
>TRBV22-1|TRBJ1-5
PGRERPGQGDNQPQH
>TRBV28|TRBJ2-4
ASSLIPVAGLAKNIQY
>TRBV5-1|TRBJ1-4
ASSPDRATNEKLF
>TRBV5-4|TRBJ1-1
ASSAKWDSFSNTEAF
>TRBV7-9|TRBJ1-6
ASSQGQEKNSPLH
>TRBV27|TRBJ1-3
ASRSGQGAYGNTIY
>TRBV7-3|TRBJ1-3
ASSRQQGPGNTIY
>TRBV10-3|TRBJ2-2
AITSGSGTGELF
>TRBV2|TRBJ2-6
ASRGQFSGANVLT
>TRBV5-1|TRBJ2-7
ASSSGTGLREQY
>TRBV11-2|TRBJ2-7
ASSRARTSGNYEQY
>TRBV28|TRBJ2-1
ASSPLAGGPIGNEQF
>TRBV6-5|TRBJ2-1
ASSWGRYNEQF
>TRBV20-1|TRBJ2-7
SASGGTGAWEQY
>TRBV25-1|TRBJ2-1
ASRLADAGNNEQF
>TRBV21-1|TRBJ2-1
ASSKVEAGVRYNEQF
>TRBV25-1|TRBJ2-1
ASSEGANSNEQF
>TRBV7-9|TRBJ1-6
ASSSDRNSPLH
>TRBV20-1|TRBJ1-2
SARAPRDIH
>TRBV5-6|TRBJ2-4
ASSLTSGRAPIQY
>TRBV18|TRBJ1-4
ASHTGSANEKLF
>TRBV2|TRBJ2-3
ASSVWTGVLTDTQY
>TRBV19|TRBJ2-3
ATAQGSTDTQY
>TRBV9|TRBJ1-5
ASSARGGPPGEPQH
>TRBV7-9|TRBJ1-1
ASSLEGGNTEAF
>TRBV9|TRBJ2-3
ASSGGPRTDTQY
>TRBV7-9|TRBJ1-2
ASTLTGGYGYT
>TRBV5-6|TRBJ1-2
ASSLQGPYGYT
>TRBV6-5|TRBJ2-7
ASSYHYEQY
>TRBV19|TRBJ2-7
ASSTKSGTTYEQY
>TRBV27|TRBJ2-2
ASSARVGTGELF
>TRBV24-1|TRBJ2-1
ATSDGAGTGRLDEQF
>TRBV29-1|TRBJ1-2
IAGEGTGTYGYT
>TRBV11-1|TRBJ1-1
ASSWGQKVPAF
>TRBV6-5|TRBJ2-7
ASRRQGGSYEQY
>TRBV19|TRBJ1-1
ASSTHRQGSMNTEAF
>TRBV7-9|TRBJ1-3
ASSLPVQGGNTIY
>TRBV7-2|TRBJ2-1
ASSLALAGGTYNEQF
>TRBV5-1|TRBJ2-7
ASRLIARTSGAYEQY
>TRBV28|TRBJ1-4
ASSPRGVKREKLF
>TRBV28|TRBJ1-2
ASSLSARYGYT
>TRBV27|TRBJ2-2
ASSTGLNTGELF
>TRBV25-1|TRBJ2-7
ASSEYTGGEQY
>TRBV20-1|TRBJ1-4
SARQDEKLF
>TRBV9|TRBJ2-2
ASSVVSGGPGELF
>TRBV11-2|TRBJ2-7
ASSRSIGQAAYEQY
>TRBV6-5|TRBJ1-1
ASSRGISLNTEAF
>TRBV7-9|TRBJ2-1
ASGLAGGQYNEQF
>TRBV7-9|TRBJ1-5
ASSLAPGPQH